The source of this TCR beta chain is a study of human thymus T cells. Some clones are missing from TCRdb's copy, which holds only in-frame ones; the method was immunoSEQ multiplex PCR. This table has 55,000 to 70,000 clones, 94% appearing once. Blood DNA came from all available leukocytes, not a fixed cell number. This clonotype was obtained from a boy younger than two with a congenital heart defect but otherwise immunologically healthy. Source material: blood.

CDR3 nucleotide sequence: TGTGCCAGCAGCTTAGTCAGATCCATGAACACTGAAGCTTTCTTT. Its protein is CASSLVRSMNTEAFF. V and J are TRBV7-2 and TRBJ1-1, with D uncertain. With 1 base removed from V and 0 bases from J, the gap between germline ends came to 9 bases. Per germline, CDR1 SGHTA and CDR2 FQGNSA. This CDR3 spans 15 amino acids.